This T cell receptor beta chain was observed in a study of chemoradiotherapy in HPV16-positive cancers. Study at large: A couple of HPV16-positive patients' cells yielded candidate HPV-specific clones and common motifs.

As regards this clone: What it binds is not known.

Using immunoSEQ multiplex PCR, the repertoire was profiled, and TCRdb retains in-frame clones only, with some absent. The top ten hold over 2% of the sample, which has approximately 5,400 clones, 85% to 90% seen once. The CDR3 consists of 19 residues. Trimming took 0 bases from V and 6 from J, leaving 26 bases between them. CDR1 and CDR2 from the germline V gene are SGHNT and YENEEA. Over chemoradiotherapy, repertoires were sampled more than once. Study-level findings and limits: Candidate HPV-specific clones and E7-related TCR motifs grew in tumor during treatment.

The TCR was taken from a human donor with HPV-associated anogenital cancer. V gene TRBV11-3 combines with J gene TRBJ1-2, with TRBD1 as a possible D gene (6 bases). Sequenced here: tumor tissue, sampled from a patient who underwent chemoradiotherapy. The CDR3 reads CASSLDNSMGGRRRDGYTF. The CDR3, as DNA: TGTGCCAGCAGCTTAGATAATAGCATGGGGGGGCGCCGGCGGGATGGCTACACCTTC. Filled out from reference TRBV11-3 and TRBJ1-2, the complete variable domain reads EAGVVQSPRYKIIEKKQPVAFWCNPISGHNTLYWYLQNLGQGPELLIRYENEEAVDDSQLPKDRFSAERLKGVDSTLKIQPAELGDSAVYLCASSLDNSMGGRRRDGYTFGSGTRLTVV.